This TCR beta chain was retrieved from a study of T cell changes during pregnancy in multiple sclerosis. Data came from immunoSEQ multiplex PCR; TCRdb stores just in-frame clones and leaves some out. The table lists tens of thousands of clones, about 90% of them singletons. The CDR3 is made up of 13 amino acids. The V end lost 1 base, the J end lost 5 bases, and 7 bases lay between the germline ends. From germline, CDR1 is SGHVS and CDR2 FQNEAQ. V is TRBV7-8 and J is TRBJ2-3, with unresolved D. Sequenced here: peripheral blood, sampled in the third trimester of pregnancy. The clonotype originates from a female donor in good health, enrolled as a control in a pregnancy study. The CDR3: CASSLGSVDTQYF. The CDR3 nucleotides are TGTGCCAGCAGCTTAGGAAGCGTAGATACGCAGTATTTT.